This T cell receptor (beta chain) was recovered during a study of shared clonotypes between healthy human individuals (dated by TCRdb to the early 2020s). For context, the study as a whole: The cohort included a few men and a couple of women between 18 and 49 years of age. Different laboratories and diverse techniques were used to prepare libraries and sequence TCR repertoires, to increase sequencing depth and limit assay-specific biases. Leukapheresis yielded between about 0.94 and 10 billion PBMCs per donor. For each donor, CD4 naive and CD4 memory were each run on three plates, CD8 naive on two plates, and CD8 memory on one plate. The study deeply sequenced blood TCR repertoires of five healthy adults to estimate repertoire size and the extent of clonotype sharing between individuals. On the study overall, not on this receptor specifically: The small number of donors limited the genetic and exposure-history diversity represented. Even with the large sequencing depth, rarefaction of the sorted-subset datasets indicated that sequencing was incomplete. Pairwise subsampling indicated that sequencing depth was expected to affect the degree of clonotype sharing among donors. Higher generation probabilities were observed for clonotypes shared by all four sorted-subset donors than for non-shared clonotypes. Only blood was sampled, and tissue TCR repertoires likely differ from those in blood. Larger estimated clonotype richness was generally found for naive subsets than for memory subsets. Roughly 5% of naive CD4, more than 3% of naive CD8, about 2.4% of memory CD4, and approximately 0.39% of memory CD8 clonotypes were shared across several donors.

Measured from the cysteine to the phenylalanine, the CDR3 is 15 residues long. The read is trimmed to its CDR3 DNA, 45 bases read in frame from base 1. CDR1 and CDR2 (SGHTA, FQGNSA) derive from the germline V gene. V is clipped by 5 bases and J by 2 bases, and the sequence between their germline boundaries is 13 bases long. The sample holds one count of this clone. This receptor's antigen is unknown. There are no base qualities to consult, and no much larger clone falls within one base. Using the deep immunoSEQ assay, TCR CDR3 regions were amplified from genomic DNA by multiplex PCR. Extracted genomic DNA from each cell subset was distributed evenly across all wells of several immunoSEQ 96-well plates, and each plate was treated as a replicate. Each replicate PCR for sorted subsets received around 200 ng genomic DNA, equal to 30,000 or so T cell genomes. Purified libraries were quantified with a Qubit 3.0 fluorometer, sized on a Bioanalyzer 2100, and re-quantified with the KAPA Library Quantification kit. Each immunoSEQ 96-well plate was sequenced on its own single-read 150-cycle Illumina NextSeq 550 flow cell. The original methods were these. The immunoSEQ output contained only junctional sequences without quality scores, so filtering could not match that applied to full-length reads. Sequences were annotated with PyIR, a Python wrapper for IgBLAST v1.9, and V/J genes and CDR3 were assigned using IMGT germline references. Reads were removed for weak V/J assignments (E-value above 1e-6), missing CDR3, stop codons, out-of-frame junctions, or ambiguous translated residues. V3J clonotypes were defined as sequences sharing an identical inferred V gene, J gene, and CDR3 amino acid sequence. The percentage overlap between two repertoires was calculated by dividing the number of shared unique clonotypes by the size of the smaller repertoire. Repertoire richness was assessed with RTK rarefaction, the Chao1 estimator, and Recon v2.1 estimates of unobserved clonotypes. Generation probabilities were computed with OLGA for all TCRbeta clonotypes obtained by the gDNA method from a handful of donors. Imported from immuneACCESS, the table was reduced by TCRdb to in-frame sequences with V and J called. These copies leave out some clones; in studies compared against another copy, an unresolved V gene accounts for under half, and the cause of the remainder is not known. That table supplies the V and J calls and clone size; D and trimming were determined from the DNA. The sample records hundreds of thousands of clones, approximately 95% of which are singletons. Clones ranked in the top ten supply approximately 0.11% of the sample.

CD8 naive samples were CD45RO-negative cells positively selected for CCR7, giving a CD45RA+CCR7+ population that excluded TemRA cells. Healthy HIV-negative adults with no recently reported acute infections or vaccinations were included as donors. Every donor was a Caucasian adult residing in Nashville, Tennessee, USA. Blood was collected by leukapheresis, and PBMCs were isolated by Ficoll-Histopaque density gradient centrifugation and then cryopreserved in liquid nitrogen vapor phase. Analytical flow cytometry was used to check the purity and quantity of every magnetically sorted T cell population. Genomic DNA was isolated from each sorted fraction and quantified by UV absorbance on a Nanodrop 2000c.

The sample consisted of naive CD8+ T cells sorted from blood. What the cell subset or site label conveys for this sample: CD45RA+CCR7+. The receptor comes from a woman aged 25 to 39 in good health. In this chain, TRBV7-2 is recombined with TRBJ2-1, with TRBD1 as a weak D call on 5 bases. The DNA sequence follows: TGTGCCAGCAGCCTTACAGGTGGACCCTACAATGAGCAGTTCTTC. Its protein product is CASSLTGGPYNEQFF.